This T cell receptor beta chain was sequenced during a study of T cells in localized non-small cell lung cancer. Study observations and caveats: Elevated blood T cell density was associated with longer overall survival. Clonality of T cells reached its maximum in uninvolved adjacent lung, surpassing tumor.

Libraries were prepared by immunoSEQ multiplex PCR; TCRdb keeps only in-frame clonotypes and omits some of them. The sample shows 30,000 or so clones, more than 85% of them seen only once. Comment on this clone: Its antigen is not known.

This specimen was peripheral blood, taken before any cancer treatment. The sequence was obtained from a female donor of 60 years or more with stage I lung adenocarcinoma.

The CDR3 loop is CASSYGRQNNEQFF. The CDR3 nucleotides are TGTGCCAGTAGTTATGGCAGGCAGAACAATGAGCAGTTCTTC. The chain recombines TRBV19 with TRBJ2-1; D remains unclear. Per the germline V gene, CDR1 is LNHDA and CDR2 is SQIVND (reference sequence). The CDR3 is 14 amino acids. V lost 5 bases to trimming and J lost 5 bases, with 13 bases between them.